These 14 T cell receptor beta chains were sequenced from one sample in a study of neurological immune-mediated disorders. TCRdb redid the calling of the 5' RACE reads with MiXCR, one entry per CDR3 protein. There are around 26,000 distinct CDR3 sequences in the sample; more than 6.5% occur only once, and just under 9% lies in the top ten. Material for sequencing was PBMCs. These receptors all stem from a woman in her forties or fifties in good health.

This clonotype came up many times. The V call is TRBV20-1, the J call TRBJ2-1, with 9 bases lining up with TRBD1. Per germline, CDR1 DFQATT and CDR2 SNEGSKA (reference sequence). J was trimmed by 8 bases and V by 6 bases; bases with no gene match: 11. This CDR3 contains 14 residues. DNA for the CDR3: TGCAGTGCACCAGACAGGGGGGTTTACTATGAGCAGTTCTTC. Its translation is CSAPDRGVYYEQFF.

The sample holds many counts of this clonotype. One end of the junction does not line up with germline, which may come from a read error. This rearrangement joins TRBV28 to TRBJ2-2; the D call may be TRBD1 or TRBD2 (6 bases each). Germline values: CDR1 MDHEN, CDR2 SYDVKM. This CDR3 is built from 13 residues. CDR3 residues: CAVGGTLYGELFF. CDR3 nucleotide sequence: TGCGCGGTAGGCGGGACACTTTACGGGGAGCTGTTTTTT.

The table lists this clonotype with many counts. The V and J genes are TRBV7-2 and TRBJ1-4, with 8 bases aligning to TRBD1. CDR3 size: 15 residues. Germline-derived CDR1 and CDR2 are SGHTA and FQGNSA. Trimming took 4 bases from V and 7 from J; bases not matched to a gene: 8. As DNA, the CDR3 is TGTGCCAGCAGCTCCGCAGGACAGGGCGCTGAAAAACTGTTTTTT. This sequence encodes CASSSAGQGAEKLFF.

This clonotype was observed many times. The chain uses TRBV11-2 and TRBJ2-1; no reliable D call. CDR3 size: 14 residues. Trimming took 2 bases from V and 10 from J, leaving 15 bases between them. Germline CDR1 reads SGHAT; CDR2 reads FQNNGV. The CDR3 DNA follows: TGTGCCAGCAGCTTATGGACCGACCCGGAAGAGCAGTTCTTC. Encoded protein: CASSLWTDPEEQFF.

The sample holds many counts of this clonotype. The rearrangement links TRBV14 to TRBJ2-2; 11 positions agree with TRBD1. J lost 5 bases, V lost 4 bases, and 9 bases had no gene match. The CDR3 runs to 17 residues. Germline lookup yields CDR1 SGHDN and CDR2 FVKESK. CDR3 sequence: CASSLKIGTGGTGELFF. The CDR3 DNA is TGTGCCAGCAGCCTCAAGATTGGGACAGGGGGAACCGGGGAGCTGTTTTTT.

The V call is TRBV18, the J call TRBJ1-2; TRBD1 might be the D (6 bases). V dropped 3 bases and J dropped 7 bases, with 12 bases sitting between them. Germline lookup yields CDR1 KGHSH and CDR2 LQKENI. There are 13 residues in the CDR3. Written as DNA, the CDR3 is TGTGCCAGCTCACCCGGGGGGCTGGGTGGCTACACCTTC. It codes for CASSPGGLGGYTF.

This clonotype was observed many times. The rearrangement links TRBV7-9 to TRBJ1-2; perhaps TRBD1 as D (6 bases). The V end was cut by 5 bases, the J end by 4 bases, with 14 bases between. The CDR3 sequence is 14 residues long. CDR1 and CDR2 (germline): SEHNR, FQNEAQ (reference sequence). CDR3 sequence: CASSPSDRSYGYTF. The CDR3 nucleotides read TGTGCCAGCAGCCCCTCGGACAGAAGCTATGGCTACACCTTC.

This clonotype was recorded many times. The chain uses TRBV20-1 and TRBJ2-1; D remains unclear. The CDR3 totals 12 residues. Trimming pared 1 base from V and 5 bases from J, leaving 6 bases between. Germline-derived CDR1 and CDR2 are DFQATT and SNEGSKA (reference sequence). The CDR3 sequence: CSARALDNEQFF. CDR3 DNA: TGCAGTGCTAGAGCACTTGACAATGAGCAGTTCTTC.

This clonotype was seen many times. The chain is built from TRBV19 and TRBJ1-5, with 7 bases matching TRBD1. Unmatched junction bases numbered 3, after V lost 4 bases and J lost 3 bases. Germline V lookup: CDR1 LNHDA, CDR2 SQIVND (reference sequence). This CDR3 comprises 14 residues. The CDR3 spells CASSRQGSNQPQHF. CDR3 in DNA: TGTGCCAGTAGTAGACAGGGTTCCAATCAGCCCCAGCATTTT.

At least ten counts were recorded for this clonotype. The J gene is TRBJ2-2, the V gene TRBV20-1, with 7 bases matching TRBD1. The CDR3 is 15 amino acids. The germline V gene encodes CDR1 DFQATT and CDR2 SNEGSKA (reference sequence). J gave up 5 bases and V 2 bases, and 8 bases lay outside the gene matches. The CDR3 loop is CSARLGGRSTGELFF. Here the CDR3 DNA reads TGCAGTGCTAGATTAGGGGGCAGAAGTACCGGGGAGCTGTTTTTT.

Sample share makes this clonotype medium-sized. This CDR3 reads CAISDPQFTGTQYF. In DNA form, the CDR3 reads TGTGCCATCAGTGATCCCCAGTTCACCGGTACGCAGTATTTT. The chain is built from TRBV10-3 and TRBJ2-3; D gene uncertain. V lost 3 bases and J 8 bases, leaving 15 bases between the germline ends. The CDR3 is 14 amino acids. CDR1 ENHRY and CDR2 SYGVKD come from the germline V gene.

This clonotype was recorded many times. V usage is TRBV7-9 and J usage is TRBJ2-7; 7 nucleotides align to TRBD1. With 7 bases clipped from V and 6 bases from J, the junction kept 9 bases outside the gene matches. Germline V gene data show CDR1 as SEHNR and CDR2 as FQNEAQ (reference sequence). CDR3 length equals 13 residues. The CDR3 DNA sequence: TGTGCCAGCACCCCAAGAGGGGGCAGCGAGCAGTACTTC. It specifies CASTPRGGSEQYF.

This clonotype was seen many times. CDR3 in amino acids: CASSPPQNYGYTF. The CDR3 nucleotides are TGTGCCAGCAGCCCTCCTCAGAACTATGGCTACACCTTC. The V call is TRBV7-9, the J call TRBJ1-2, with D unclear. The germline V gene encodes CDR1 SEHNR and CDR2 FQNEAQ (reference sequence). The V end lost 5 bases, the J end lost 2 bases, and 9 bases lay between the germline ends. CDR3 length: 13 residues. The whole variable domain, remainder taken from reference TRBV7-9 and TRBJ1-2, is DTGVSQNPRHKITKRGQNVTFRCDPISEHNRLYWYRQTLGQGPEFLTYFQNEAQLEKSRLLSDRFSAERPKGSFSTLEIQRTEQGDSAMYLCASSPPQNYGYTFGSGTRLTVV.

This clonotype was detected many times. The V and J genes are TRBV7-2 and TRBJ2-3; the D gene is possibly TRBD2 (7 bases). Germline CDR1 SGHTA, CDR2 FQGNSA. With 5 bases removed from V and 0 bases from J, the gap between germline ends came to 21 bases. The CDR3 is 18 residues long. CDR3: CASSLEGGGLGSTDTQYF. CDR3 sequence (DNA): TGTGCCAGCAGCCTTGAGGGGGGGGGCTTGGGGAGCACAGATACGCAGTATTTT.